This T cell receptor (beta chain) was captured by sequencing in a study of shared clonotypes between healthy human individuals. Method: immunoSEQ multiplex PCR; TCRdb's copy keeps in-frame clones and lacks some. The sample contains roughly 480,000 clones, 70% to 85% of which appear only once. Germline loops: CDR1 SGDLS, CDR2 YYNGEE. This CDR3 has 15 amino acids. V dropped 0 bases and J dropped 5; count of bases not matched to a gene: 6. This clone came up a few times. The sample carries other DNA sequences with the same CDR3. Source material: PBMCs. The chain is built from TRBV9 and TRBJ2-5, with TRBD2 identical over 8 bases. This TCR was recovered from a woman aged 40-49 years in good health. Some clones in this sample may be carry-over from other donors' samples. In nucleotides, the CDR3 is TGTGCCAGCAGCGTAGGAGCGGGAGTTGCTGAGACCCAGTACTTC. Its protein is CASSVGAGVAETQYF.